The T cell receptor (beta chain) described here comes from a study of identical twins. Study outcomes and limitations: For zero-insertion analyses, partial confounding could come from invariant MAIT and iNKT cells. The study drew conclusions from cross-sectional statistical analysis, not from following the same donors. Models underestimated TCR alpha sharing (out-of-frame) in monozygotic twins.

CDR3 length: 15 amino acids. Trimming cost V 4 bases and J 4 bases; bases outside gene matches: 8. Germline CDR1 is SGHRS and CDR2 is YFSETQ. This clonotype has just a few counts. Its antigen remains unidentified. A single record per CDR3 protein comes from TCRdb applying MiXCR to the 5' RACE reads. The data show under 300,000 distinct CDR3 sequences, about an eighth seen once. This same sample was also part of a study on yellow fever vaccine responses in identical twins. That work contributes: Among the twins, the vaccine T cell response reportedly seemed partly convergent and partly personalized.

Sequenced: memory (CD45RO+) T cells sorted from blood. The source is a woman aged 18-29 years in good health. The V call is TRBV5-1, the J call TRBJ2-5; 9 bases are shared with TRBD1. This CDR3 is CASSIAVTGGETQYF. As DNA, the CDR3 is TGCGCCAGCAGCATCGCCGTGACAGGGGGAGAGACCCAGTACTTC.